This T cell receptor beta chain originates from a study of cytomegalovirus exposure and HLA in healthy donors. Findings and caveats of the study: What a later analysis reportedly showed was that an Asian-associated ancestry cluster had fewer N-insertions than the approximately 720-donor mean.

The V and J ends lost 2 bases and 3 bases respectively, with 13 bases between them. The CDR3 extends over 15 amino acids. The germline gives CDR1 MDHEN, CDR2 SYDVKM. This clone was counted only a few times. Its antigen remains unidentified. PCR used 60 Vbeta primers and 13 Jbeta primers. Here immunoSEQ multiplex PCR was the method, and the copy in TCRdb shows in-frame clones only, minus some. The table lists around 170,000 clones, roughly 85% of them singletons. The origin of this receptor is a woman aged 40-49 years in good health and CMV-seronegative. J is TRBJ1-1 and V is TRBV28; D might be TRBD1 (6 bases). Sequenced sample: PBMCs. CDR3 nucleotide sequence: TGTGCCAGCAGTTTAACGCAGGGGATTGACACTGAAGCTTTCTTT. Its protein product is CASSLTQGIDTEAFF.